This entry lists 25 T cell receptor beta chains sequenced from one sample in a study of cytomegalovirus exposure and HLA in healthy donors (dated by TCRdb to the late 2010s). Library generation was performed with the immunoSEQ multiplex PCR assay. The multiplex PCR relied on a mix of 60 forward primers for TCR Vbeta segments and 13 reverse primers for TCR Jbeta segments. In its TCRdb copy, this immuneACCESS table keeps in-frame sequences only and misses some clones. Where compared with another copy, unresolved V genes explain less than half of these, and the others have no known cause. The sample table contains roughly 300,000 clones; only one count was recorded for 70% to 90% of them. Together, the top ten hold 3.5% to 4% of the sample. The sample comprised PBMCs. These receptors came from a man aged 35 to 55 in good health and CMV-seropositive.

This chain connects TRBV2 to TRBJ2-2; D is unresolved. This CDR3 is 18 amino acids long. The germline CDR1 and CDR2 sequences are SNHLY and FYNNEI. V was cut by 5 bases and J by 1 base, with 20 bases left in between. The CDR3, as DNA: TGTGCCAGCAGTCGGGTCGAGGTCTCTGAATGGAACACCGGGGAGCTGTTTTTT. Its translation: CASSRVEVSEWNTGELFF.

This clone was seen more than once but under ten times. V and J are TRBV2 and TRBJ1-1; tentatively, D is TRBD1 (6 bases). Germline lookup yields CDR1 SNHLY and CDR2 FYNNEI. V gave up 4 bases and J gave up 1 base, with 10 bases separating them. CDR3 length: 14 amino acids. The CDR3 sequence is CASSVLDRNTEAFF. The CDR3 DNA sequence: TGTGCCAGCAGTGTGTTGGACAGGAACACTGAAGCTTTCTTT.

Written as DNA, the CDR3 is TGTGCCAGCAGCTTAGCGGCGGGGCGCGGCAATCAGCCCCAGCATTTT. It specifies CASSLAAGRGNQPQHF. V is TRBV7-6 and J is TRBJ1-5; D might be TRBD1 (5 bases). This CDR3 is built from 16 residues. Trimming cost V 0 bases and J 2 bases, with 11 bases left between them. CDR1 is SGHVS and CDR2 is FNYEAQ in the germline V gene. The complete variable domain, with remaining parts taken from reference TRBV7-6 and TRBJ1-5, reads GAGVSQSPRYKVTKRGQDVALRCDPISGHVSLYWYRQALGQGPEFLTYFNYEAQQDKSGLPNDRFSAERPEGSISTLTIQRTEQRDSAMYRCASSLAAGRGNQPQHFGDGTRLSIL.

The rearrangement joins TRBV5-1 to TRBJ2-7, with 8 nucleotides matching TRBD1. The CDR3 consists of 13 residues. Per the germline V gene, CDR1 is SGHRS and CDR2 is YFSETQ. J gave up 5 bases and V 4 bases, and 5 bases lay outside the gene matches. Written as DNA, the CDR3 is TGCGCCAGCAGCGTCGACAGGGGAAACGAGCAGTACTTC. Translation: CASSVDRGNEQYF.

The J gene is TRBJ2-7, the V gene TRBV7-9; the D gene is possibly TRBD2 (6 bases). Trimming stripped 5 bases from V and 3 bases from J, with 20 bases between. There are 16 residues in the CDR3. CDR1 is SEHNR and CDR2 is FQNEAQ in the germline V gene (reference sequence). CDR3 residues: CASSPLSGGNRYEQYF. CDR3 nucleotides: TGTGCCAGCAGCCCGCTCTCCGGCGGGAATCGCTACGAGCAGTACTTC. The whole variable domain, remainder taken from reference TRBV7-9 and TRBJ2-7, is DTGVSQNPRHKITKRGQNVTFRCDPISEHNRLYWYRQTLGQGPEFLTYFQNEAQLEKSRLLSDRFSAERPKGSFSTLEIQRTEQGDSAMYLCASSPLSGGNRYEQYFGPGTRLTVT.

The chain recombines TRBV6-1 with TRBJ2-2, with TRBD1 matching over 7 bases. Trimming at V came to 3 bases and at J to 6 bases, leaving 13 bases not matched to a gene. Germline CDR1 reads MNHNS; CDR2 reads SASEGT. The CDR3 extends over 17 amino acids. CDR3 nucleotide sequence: TGTGCCAGCAGTGACCCGTCGGGACAGAACGTCCCCGGGGAGCTGTTTTTT. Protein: CASSDPSGQNVPGELFF.

The CDR3 region is CASSGRAGGDTQYF. For the CDR3, the DNA is TGTGCCAGCAGTGGGAGAGCCGGGGGAGATACGCAGTATTTT. The chain is built from TRBV2 and TRBJ2-3; D possibly corresponds to TRBD2 (6 bases). This CDR3 region has 14 residues. Germline loops: CDR1 SNHLY, CDR2 FYNNEI. V was shortened by 4 bases and J by 5 bases, with 13 bases between the two germline ends.

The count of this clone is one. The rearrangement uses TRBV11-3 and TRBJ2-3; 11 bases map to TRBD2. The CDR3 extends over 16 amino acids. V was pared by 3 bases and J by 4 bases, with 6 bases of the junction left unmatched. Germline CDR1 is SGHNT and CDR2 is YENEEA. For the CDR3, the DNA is TGTGCCAGCAGCTTGGGGACTAGCGGAAGAGCAGATACGCAGTATTTT. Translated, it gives CASSLGTSGRADTQYF.

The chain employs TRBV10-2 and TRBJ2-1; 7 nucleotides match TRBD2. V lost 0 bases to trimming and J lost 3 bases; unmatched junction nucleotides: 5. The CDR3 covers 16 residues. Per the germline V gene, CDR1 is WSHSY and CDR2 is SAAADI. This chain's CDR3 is CASSESRASGYNEQFF. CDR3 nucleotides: TGCGCCAGCAGTGAGTCGCGGGCTAGCGGCTACAATGAGCAGTTCTTC.

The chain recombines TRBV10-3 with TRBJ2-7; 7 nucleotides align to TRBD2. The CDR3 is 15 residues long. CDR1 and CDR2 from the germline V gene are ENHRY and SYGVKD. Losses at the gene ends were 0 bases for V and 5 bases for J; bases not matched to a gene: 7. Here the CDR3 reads CAISESGGSPHEQYF. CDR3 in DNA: TGTGCCATCAGTGAGTCTGGCGGGAGTCCCCACGAGCAGTACTTC.

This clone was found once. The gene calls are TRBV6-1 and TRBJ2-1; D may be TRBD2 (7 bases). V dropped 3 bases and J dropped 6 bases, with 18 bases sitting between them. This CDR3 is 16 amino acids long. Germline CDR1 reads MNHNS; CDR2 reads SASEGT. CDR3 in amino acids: CASSEGGAFLSNEQFF. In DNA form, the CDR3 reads TGTGCCAGCAGTGAGGGGGGGGCGTTTCTAAGCAATGAGCAGTTCTTC.

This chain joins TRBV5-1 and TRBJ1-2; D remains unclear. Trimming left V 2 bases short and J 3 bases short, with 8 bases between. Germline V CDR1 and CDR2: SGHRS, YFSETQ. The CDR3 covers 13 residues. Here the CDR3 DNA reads TGCGCCAGCAGCTTTTTGTCAGACTATGGCTACACCTTC. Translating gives CASSFLSDYGYTF.

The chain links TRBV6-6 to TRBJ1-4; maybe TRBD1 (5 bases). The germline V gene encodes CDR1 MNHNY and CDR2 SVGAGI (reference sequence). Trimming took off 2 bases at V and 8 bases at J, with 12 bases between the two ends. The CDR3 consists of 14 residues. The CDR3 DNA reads TGTGCCAGCAGTTACGGCAGGGCTGGGGAAAAACTGTTTTTT. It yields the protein CASSYGRAGEKLFF.

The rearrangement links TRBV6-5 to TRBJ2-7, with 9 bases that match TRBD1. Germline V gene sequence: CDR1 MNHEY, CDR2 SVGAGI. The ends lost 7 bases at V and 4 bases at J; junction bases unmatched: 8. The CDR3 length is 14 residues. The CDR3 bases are TGTGCCAGCAAAGGGGACAGGGCCGGGTACGAGCAGTACTTC. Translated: CASKGDRAGYEQYF.

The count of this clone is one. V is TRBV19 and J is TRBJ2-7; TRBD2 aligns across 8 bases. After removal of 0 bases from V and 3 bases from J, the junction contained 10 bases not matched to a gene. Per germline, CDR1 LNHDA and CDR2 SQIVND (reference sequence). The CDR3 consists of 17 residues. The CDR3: CASSIDLWSGSDYEQYF. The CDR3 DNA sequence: TGTGCCAGTAGTATAGATCTATGGAGCGGGAGTGACTACGAGCAGTACTTC.

The CDR3 region is CASSLSSQGNQPQHF. Written as DNA, the CDR3 is TGTGCCAGCAGTTTATCGTCACAGGGCAATCAGCCCCAGCATTTT. The gene calls are TRBV27 and TRBJ1-5; D possibly corresponds to TRBD1 (5 bases). Deletions cut 0 bases from V and 2 bases from J, with 8 bases between. The V gene's germline CDR1 is MNHEY and CDR2 SMNVEV (reference sequence). There are 15 residues in the CDR3.

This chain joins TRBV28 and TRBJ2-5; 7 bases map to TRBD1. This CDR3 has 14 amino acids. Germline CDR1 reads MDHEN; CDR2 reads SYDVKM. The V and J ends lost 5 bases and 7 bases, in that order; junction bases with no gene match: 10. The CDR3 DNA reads TGTGCCAGCAGTCCCACGGGACAGTCGAGGACCCAGTACTTC. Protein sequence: CASSPTGQSRTQYF.

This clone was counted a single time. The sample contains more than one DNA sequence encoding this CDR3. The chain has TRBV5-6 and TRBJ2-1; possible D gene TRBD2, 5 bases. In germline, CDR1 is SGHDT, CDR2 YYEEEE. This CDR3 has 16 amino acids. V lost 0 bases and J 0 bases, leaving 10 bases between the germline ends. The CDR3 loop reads CASSLVGGSSYNEQFF. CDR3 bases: TGTGCCAGCAGCTTGGTCGGTGGGAGCTCCTACAATGAGCAGTTCTTC.

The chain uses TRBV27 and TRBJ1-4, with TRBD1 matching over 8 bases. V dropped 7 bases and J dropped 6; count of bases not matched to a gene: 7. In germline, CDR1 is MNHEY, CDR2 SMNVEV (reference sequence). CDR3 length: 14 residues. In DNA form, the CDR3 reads TGTGCCAGCAAAAACAGGGGGGGTTATGAAAAACTGTTTTTT. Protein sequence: CASKNRGGYEKLFF.

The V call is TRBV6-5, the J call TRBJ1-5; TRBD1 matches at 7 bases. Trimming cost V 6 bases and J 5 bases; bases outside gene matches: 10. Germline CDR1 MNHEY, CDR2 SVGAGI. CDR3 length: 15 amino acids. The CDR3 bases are TGTGCCAGCAGCCGGGACAGCCAGCCTTATCAGCCCCAGCATTTT. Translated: CASSRDSQPYQPQHF.

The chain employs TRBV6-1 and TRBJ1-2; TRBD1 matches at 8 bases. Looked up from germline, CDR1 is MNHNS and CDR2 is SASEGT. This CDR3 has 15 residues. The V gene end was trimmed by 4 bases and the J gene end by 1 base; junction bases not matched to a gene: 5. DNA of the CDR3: TGTGCCAGCAGTGCCGGGACAGGAAATAACTATGGCTACACCTTC. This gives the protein CASSAGTGNNYGYTF.

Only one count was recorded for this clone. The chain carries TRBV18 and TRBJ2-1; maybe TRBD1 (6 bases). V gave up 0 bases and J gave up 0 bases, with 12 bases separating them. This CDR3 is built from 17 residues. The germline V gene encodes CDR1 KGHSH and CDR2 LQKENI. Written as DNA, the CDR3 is TGTGCCAGCTCACCACCAAGGGGGTCTAGCTCCTACAATGAGCAGTTCTTC. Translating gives CASSPPRGSSSYNEQFF.

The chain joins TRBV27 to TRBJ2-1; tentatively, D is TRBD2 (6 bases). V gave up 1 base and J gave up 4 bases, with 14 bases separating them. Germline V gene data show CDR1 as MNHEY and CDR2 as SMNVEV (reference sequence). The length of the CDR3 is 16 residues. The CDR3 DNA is TGTGCCAGCAGTTTATACCTAGCGAGAGAATACAATGAGCAGTTCTTC. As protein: CASSLYLAREYNEQFF.

CDR3 amino acids: CASSLGLAANEQFF. The CDR3 DNA is TGTGCCAGCAGCCTGGGACTAGCAGCCAATGAGCAGTTCTTC. V and J are TRBV13 and TRBJ2-1; TRBD2 agrees at 9 bases. CDR1 PRHDT and CDR2 FYEKMQ come from the germline V gene (reference sequence). This CDR3 is built from 14 residues. V lost 5 bases, J lost 6 bases, and 5 bases stayed unmatched. The whole variable domain, filled in from reference TRBV13 and TRBJ2-1, reads AAGVIQSPRHLIKEKRETATLKCYPIPRHDTVYWYQQGPGQDPQFLISFYEKMQSDKGSIPDRFSAQQFSDYHSELNMSSLELGDSALYFCASSLGLAANEQFFGPGTRLTVL.

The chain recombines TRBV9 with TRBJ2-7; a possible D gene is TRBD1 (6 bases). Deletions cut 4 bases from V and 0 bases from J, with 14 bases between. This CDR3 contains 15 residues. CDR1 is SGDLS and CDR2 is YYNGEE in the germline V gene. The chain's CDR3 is CASSPDSVSSYEQYF. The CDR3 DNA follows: TGTGCCAGCAGCCCGGACAGCGTGAGCTCCTACGAGCAGTACTTC.